The 24 T cell receptor beta chains in this list originate from one sample, sequenced in a study of blood T cell repertoires in COVID-19. Some clones are missing from TCRdb's copy, which holds only in-frame ones; the method was immunoSEQ multiplex PCR. The sample contains some 130,000 clones, approximately 80% of which appear only once. The sequenced sample consisted of peripheral blood. The source is a woman in her fifties or sixties with active or convalescent COVID-19.

The CDR3 region is CASSISLYMNTEAFF. The CDR3 DNA is TGTGCCAGTAGTATTTCGCTGTACATGAACACTGAAGCTTTCTTT. The genes are TRBV19 and TRBJ1-1; D is unclear. The CDR3 is 15 residues long. Looked up from germline, CDR1 is LNHDA and CDR2 is SQIVND (reference sequence). Trimming stripped 3 bases from V and 0 bases from J, with 11 bases between. Looking up the rest from reference TRBV19 and TRBJ1-1 gives the full variable domain: DGGITQSPKYLFRKEGQNVTLSCEQNLNHDAMYWYRQDPGQGLRLIYYSQIVNDFQKGDIAEGYSVSREKKESFPLTVTSAQKNPTAFYLCASSISLYMNTEAFFGQGTRLTVV.

The chain combines TRBV28 with TRBJ2-3; TRBD2 matches at 14 bases. Germline CDR1 and CDR2: MDHEN and SYDVKM. V shed 4 bases and J 0 bases; nucleotides not matched to a gene: 12. The CDR3 extends over 20 amino acids. CDR3 sequence: CASSSRRPGLAGESTDTQYF. The CDR3 DNA is TGTGCCAGCAGTTCGCGACGCCCGGGACTAGCGGGAGAGAGCACAGATACGCAGTATTTT.

V usage is TRBV5-5 and J usage is TRBJ1-5; 7 nucleotides align to TRBD1. The CDR3 extends over 17 amino acids. J gave up 7 bases and V 0 bases, and 13 bases lay outside the gene matches. Germline V CDR1 and CDR2: SGHKS, YYEKEE (reference sequence). CDR3: CASSLEQGIVSKQPQHF. The CDR3 nucleotides read TGTGCCAGCAGCTTGGAACAGGGGATTGTTTCTAAACAGCCCCAGCATTTT.

The chain joins TRBV18 to TRBJ1-1; D is uncertain. Trimming stripped 0 bases from V and 7 bases from J, with 9 bases between. This CDR3 is 13 amino acids long. CDR1 is KGHSH, CDR2 LQKENI, per germline. DNA for the CDR3: TGTGCCAGCTCACCACCTCGACCAGGTGAAGCTTTCTTT. It codes for CASSPPRPGEAFF.

The gene calls are TRBV11-3 and TRBJ2-1; 8 nucleotides agree with TRBD2. Germline loops: CDR1 SGHNT, CDR2 YENEEA. V gave up 1 base and J gave up 6 bases; unmatched junction bases: 11. This CDR3 comprises 17 residues. The CDR3 DNA sequence: TGTGCCAGCAGCTTAGTATTAGGGCGGGGGGAGAGCAATGAGCAGTTCTTC. Its translation: CASSLVLGRGESNEQFF.

The chain links TRBV14 to TRBJ2-7; TRBD1 agrees at 7 bases. Trimming took 4 bases from V and 3 from J; bases not matched to a gene: 12. Per germline, CDR1 SGHDN and CDR2 FVKESK. The CDR3 runs 16 residues. CDR3 DNA: TGTGCCAGCAGCCCGGGACAGACAACGATAGGCTACGAGCAGTACTTC. As protein: CASSPGQTTIGYEQYF.

The rearrangement links TRBV24-1 to TRBJ1-1; TRBD1 aligns across 7 bases. The CDR3 contains 14 residues. From germline, CDR1 is KGHDR and CDR2 SFDVKD. V dropped 4 bases and J dropped 0; count of bases not matched to a gene: 1. For the CDR3, the DNA is TGTGCCACCAGTGAGACAGGGATGAACACTGAAGCTTTCTTT. This codes for CATSETGMNTEAFF.

Only one count was recorded for this clone. The rearrangement uses TRBV2 and TRBJ2-7; D gene ambiguous. The germline V gene encodes CDR1 SNHLY and CDR2 FYNNEI. The CDR3 is made up of 11 amino acids. V was shortened by 4 bases and J by 4 bases, with 5 bases between the two germline ends. The CDR3 sequence is CASSVEYEQYV. The CDR3 bases are TGTGCCAGCAGTGTAGAGTACGAGCAGTACGTC.

The rearrangement links TRBV6-2 or TRBV6-3 to TRBJ2-3, with D hard to call. The CDR3 has 13 residues. Trimming cost V 2 bases and J 8 bases, with 11 bases left between them. Germline CDR1 is MNHEY and CDR2 is SVGEGT. The CDR3 protein is CASSYGPFGTQYF. CDR3 coding DNA: TGTGCCAGCAGTTACGGGCCCTTTGGTACGCAGTATTTT.

This sequence joins TRBV18 and TRBJ1-2; D gene ambiguous. The CDR3 extends over 15 amino acids. The V and J ends lost 2 bases and 4 bases respectively, with 14 bases between them. The germline CDR1 and CDR2 sequences are KGHSH and LQKENI. CDR3 sequence reads: CASSPSREAVYGYTF. Here the CDR3 DNA reads TGTGCCAGCTCACCAAGTCGCGAAGCCGTCTATGGCTACACCTTC.

The gene calls are TRBV10-3 and TRBJ2-1; D gene uncertain. Germline CDR1 reads ENHRY; CDR2 reads SYGVKD. Trimming cost V 6 bases and J 8 bases, with 11 bases left between them. CDR3 size: 12 residues. The CDR3, as DNA: TGTGCCATCAGCACGCGAGGCGATGAGCAGTTCTTC. It specifies CAISTRGDEQFF.

The chain couples TRBV2 to TRBJ1-4, with 8 bases aligning to TRBD1. Per germline, CDR1 SNHLY and CDR2 FYNNEI. This CDR3 is built from 15 residues. V shed 6 bases, J shed 7 bases, and the junction held 10 bases outside the gene matches. The CDR3 spells CASRTQGAVREKLFF. In DNA, the CDR3 is TGTGCCAGCAGAACGCAGGGGGCGGTACGTGAAAAACTGTTTTTT.

The chain couples TRBV24-1 to TRBJ1-2; a weak D match, TRBD1 (6 bases). The CDR3 is 15 residues long. Looked up from germline, CDR1 is KGHDR and CDR2 is SFDVKD. Trimming removed 4 bases from V and 5 bases from J, with 16 bases in between. In DNA form, the CDR3 reads TGTGCCACCAGTGACCCGCGGACAGAAGGATATGGCTACACCTTC. Translated: CATSDPRTEGYGYTF.

V usage is TRBV30 and J usage is TRBJ1-2; 7 positions match TRBD1. V shed 0 bases and J 5 bases; nucleotides not matched to a gene: 6. Germline loops: CDR1 GTSNPN, CDR2 SVGIG (reference sequence). This CDR3 contains 14 residues. CDR3: CAWSVISRGYGYTF. Written as DNA, the CDR3 is TGTGCCTGGAGTGTAATCTCCAGGGGGTATGGCTACACCTTC.

The V and J genes are TRBV28 and TRBJ2-3; 7 bases match TRBD1. CDR3 size: 13 residues. The V and J ends lost 7 bases and 4 bases, in that order; junction bases with no gene match: 5. The germline CDR1 and CDR2 sequences are MDHEN and SYDVKM. In nucleotides, the CDR3 is TGTGCCAGCAAGGGGGCGAGTCCAGATACGCAGTATTTT. This gives the protein CASKGASPDTQYF.

This sequence joins TRBV15 and TRBJ1-2, with D tentatively TRBD1 (6 bases). Trimming removed 3 bases at V and 4 bases at J, with 18 bases between. CDR3 length equals 16 residues. The germline V gene encodes CDR1 LNHNV and CDR2 YYDKDF (reference sequence). The CDR3 DNA reads as TGTGCCACCAGCAGGTGGGCAGGGACAAACTCCTATGGCTACACCTTC. This sequence encodes CATSRWAGTNSYGYTF. Drawing the rest from reference TRBV15 and TRBJ1-2, the complete variable domain is DAMVIQNPRYQVTQFGKPVTLSCSQTLNHNVMYWYQQKSSQAPKLLFHYYDKDFNNEADTPDNFQSRRPNTSFCFLDIRSPGLGDTAMYLCATSRWAGTNSYGYTFGSGTRLTVV.

This clone was counted a few times. The rearrangement joins TRBV23-1 to TRBJ1-6, with no clear D. TRBV23-1 is identified as an open reading frame with a role that is uncertain. The CDR3 has 16 residues. V was cut by 4 bases and J by 0 bases, with 10 bases left in between. CDR3 region: CASSREVSSYNSPLHF. The CDR3 nucleotides are TGCGCCAGCAGTCGGGAGGTCAGCTCCTATAATTCACCCCTCCACTTT.

This chain connects TRBV6-2 or TRBV6-3 to TRBJ2-7; 9 bases line up with TRBD2. This CDR3 is built from 15 residues. The V gene's germline CDR1 is MNHEY and CDR2 SVGEGT. V trimming: 3 bases; J trimming: 1 base; junction bases outside the gene matches: 4. CDR3 residues: CASSYWLAGSYEQYF. The DNA for the CDR3 is TGTGCCAGCAGTTATTGGCTAGCGGGATCCTACGAGCAGTACTTC.

V gene TRBV19 combines with J gene TRBJ1-5; TRBD1 matches at 9 bases. This CDR3 spans 13 amino acids. CDR1 LNHDA and CDR2 SQIVND come from the germline V gene (reference sequence). Trimming took 6 bases from V and 9 from J; bases not matched to a gene: 6. CDR3 protein: CASSRGQGRPQHF. For the CDR3, the DNA is TGTGCCAGTAGCAGGGGACAGGGAAGGCCCCAGCATTTT.

This sequence joins TRBV27 and TRBJ2-7; 11 bases align to TRBD1. After removal of 2 bases from V and 7 bases from J, the junction contained 4 bases not matched to a gene. The CDR3 runs 14 residues. Germline CDR1 reads MNHEY; CDR2 reads SMNVEV (reference sequence). CDR3: CASSLGQGALEQYV. Written as DNA, the CDR3 is TGTGCCAGCAGTTTAGGACAGGGGGCATTAGAGCAGTACGTC.

The J gene is TRBJ2-2, the V gene TRBV2, with 11 bases fitting TRBD2. V trimming: 7 bases; J trimming: 4 bases; junction bases outside the gene matches: 11. The CDR3 has 17 amino acids. Germline V gene lookup returns CDR1 SNHLY and CDR2 FYNNEI. DNA of the CDR3: TGTGCCAGCACCGGGACTAGCGGTATCGGGGGCACCGGGGAGCTGTTTTTT. This encodes CASTGTSGIGGTGELFF.

This clone appeared a few times. The chain carries TRBV5-1 and TRBJ2-1, with 7 nucleotides matching TRBD2. Trimming cost V 0 bases and J 9 bases; bases outside gene matches: 15. The germline CDR1 and CDR2 sequences are SGHRS and YFSETQ. This CDR3 region has 17 residues. CDR3 coding DNA: TGCGCCAGCAGCTTGGGGGCCGGGACTAATATGGAGCGTGAGCAGTTCTTC. Protein: CASSLGAGTNMEREQFF.

The gene calls are TRBV15 and TRBJ2-3, with D unresolved. Germline lookup yields CDR1 LNHNV and CDR2 YYDKDF (reference sequence). Trimming shortened V by 0 bases and J by 1 base, and 5 bases separated the two germline ends. This CDR3 is built from 14 residues. Here the CDR3 DNA reads TGTGCCACCAGCAGAGATCGCGGCACAGATACGCAGTATTTT. This gives the protein CATSRDRGTDTQYF.

The chain couples TRBV5-1 to TRBJ2-1; 14 bases are a match to TRBD2. Losses at the gene ends were 4 bases for V and 4 bases for J; bases not matched to a gene: 7. CDR1 SGHRS and CDR2 YFSETQ come from the germline V gene. The CDR3 is 17 residues long. The chain's CDR3 is CASSPGTSGSLYNEQFF. CDR3 nucleotides: TGCGCCAGCAGCCCGGGGACTAGCGGGAGTCTGTACAATGAGCAGTTCTTC.